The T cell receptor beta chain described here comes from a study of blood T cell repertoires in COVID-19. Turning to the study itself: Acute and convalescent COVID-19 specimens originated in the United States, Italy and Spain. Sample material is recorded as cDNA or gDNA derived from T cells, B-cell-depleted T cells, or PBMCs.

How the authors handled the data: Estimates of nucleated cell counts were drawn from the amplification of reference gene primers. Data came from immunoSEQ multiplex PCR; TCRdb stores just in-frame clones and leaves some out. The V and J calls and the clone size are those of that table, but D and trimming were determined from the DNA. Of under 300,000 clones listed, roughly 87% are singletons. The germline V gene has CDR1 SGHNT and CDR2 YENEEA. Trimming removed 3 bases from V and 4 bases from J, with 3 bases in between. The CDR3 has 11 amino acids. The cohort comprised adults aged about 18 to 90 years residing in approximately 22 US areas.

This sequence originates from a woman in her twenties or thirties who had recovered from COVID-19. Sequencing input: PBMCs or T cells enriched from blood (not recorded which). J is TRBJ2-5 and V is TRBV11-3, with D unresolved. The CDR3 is CASSFGETQYF. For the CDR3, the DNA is TGTGCCAGCAGCTTCGGAGAGACCCAGTACTTC.